Below, 28 T cell receptor beta chains from the same sample are listed, as sequenced in a study of T cell responses to AZD1222 COVID-19 vaccine. Data came from immunoSEQ multiplex PCR; TCRdb stores just in-frame clones and leaves some out. The repertoire holds fewer than 250,000 clones, almost 95% seen once, with approximately 1.3% in the top ten. This specimen was peripheral blood, taken on day 0 of AZD1222 vaccination. These receptors originate from an adult in good health.

The chain employs TRBV7-2 and TRBJ1-2; 10 bases are a match to TRBD1. The CDR3 extends over 16 amino acids. Germline loops: CDR1 SGHTA, CDR2 FQGNSA. V shed 5 bases and J 0 bases; nucleotides not matched to a gene: 6. The CDR3 protein is CASSRSGTGANYGYTF. CDR3 DNA sequence: TGTGCCAGCAGCAGATCCGGGACAGGGGCTAACTATGGCTACACCTTC.

J is TRBJ2-4 and V is TRBV3-1 (or the pseudogene TRBV3-2), with 9 positions matching TRBD1. With V trimmed by 5 bases and J by 1 base, 6 bases remained unmatched. The length of the CDR3 is 16 residues. The germline V gene encodes CDR1 LGHDT and CDR2 YNNKEL (reference sequence). The CDR3, as DNA: TGTGCCAGCAGCAGACAGGGGGAGAAGGCCAAAAACATTCAGTACTTC. Translating it yields CASSRQGEKAKNIQYF.

CDR3 coding DNA: TGTGCCAGCACCAAGGGACAGACGAACACCGGGGAGCTGTTTTTT. Translating gives CASTKGQTNTGELFF. The chain recombines TRBV6-5 with TRBJ2-2, with 7 bases fitting TRBD1. There are 15 residues in the CDR3. Unmatched junction bases numbered 5, after V lost 7 bases and J lost 0 bases. Germline CDR1 MNHEY, CDR2 SVGAGI.

The rearrangement uses TRBV12-3 or TRBV12-4 and TRBJ2-5; D is uncertain. V was trimmed by 1 base and J by 0 bases, leaving 3 bases between them. The CDR3 loop spans 13 amino acids. In DNA form, the CDR3 reads TGTGCCAGCAGTTTAGGCCACCAAGAGACCCAGTACTTC. This translates into CASSLGHQETQYF.

V usage is TRBV6-5 and J usage is TRBJ1-6; no clear D gene. The germline gives CDR1 MNHEY, CDR2 SVGAGI. The CDR3 runs 16 residues. V was pared by 2 bases and J by 0 bases, with 8 bases between. The CDR3 region is CASSYGSRSYNSPLHF. The CDR3 DNA follows: TGTGCCAGCAGTTACGGCAGCCGCTCCTATAATTCACCCCTCCACTTT.

The chain recombines TRBV4-1 with TRBJ1-2; maybe TRBD1 (5 bases). The CDR3 loop spans 16 amino acids. Germline V gene lookup returns CDR1 MGHRA and CDR2 YSYEKL. V lost 1 base and J lost 4, with 16 bases in between. As DNA, the CDR3 is TGCGCCAGCAGCCAAGTTACTTGGGGGGGTGGCTATGGCTACACCTTC. It codes for CASSQVTWGGGYGYTF.

The chain is built from TRBV11-3 and TRBJ1-1, with no clear D. CDR1 is SGHNT and CDR2 is YENEEA in the germline V gene. V lost 2 bases and J lost 5, with 9 bases in between. This CDR3 has 13 amino acids. The CDR3, as DNA: TGTGCCAGCAGCTTAACGGTGGAGACTGAAGCTTTCTTT. Residues: CASSLTVETEAFF.

The chain recombines TRBV10-3 with TRBJ1-2; D uncertain. The V end was cut by 10 bases, the J end by 0 bases, with 9 bases between. Germline V gene data show CDR1 as ENHRY and CDR2 as SYGVKD. This CDR3 is 12 amino acids long. The CDR3 nucleotides read TGTGCCACCACCCGGGCTAACTATGGCTACACCTTC. Protein sequence: CATTRANYGYTF.

The V call is TRBV7-3, the J call TRBJ2-1, with 8 bases matching TRBD2. Unmatched junction bases numbered 2, after V lost 4 bases and J lost 6 bases. CDR1 SGHTA and CDR2 FQGTGA come from the germline V gene. The CDR3 spans 13 residues. This CDR3 reads CASSSGGSNEQFF. CDR3 DNA: TGTGCCAGCAGCTCGGGGGGGAGCAATGAGCAGTTCTTC.

This CDR3 is CASTRGRSNTEAFF. DNA of the CDR3: TGTGCCAGTACTAGGGGTCGGTCCAACACTGAAGCTTTCTTT. The rearrangement links TRBV19 to TRBJ1-1, with D perhaps TRBD1 (5 bases). V was clipped by 7 bases and J by 2 bases, with 14 bases between them. The CDR3 loop spans 14 amino acids. Germline V lookup: CDR1 LNHDA, CDR2 SQIVND (reference sequence). Full variable domain (missing parts from reference TRBV19 and TRBJ1-1): DGGITQSPKYLFRKEGQNVTLSCEQNLNHDAMYWYRQDPGQGLRLIYYSQIVNDFQKGDIAEGYSVSREKKESFPLTVTSAQKNPTAFYLCASTRGRSNTEAFFGQGTRLTVV.

About this clone itself: A junction end diverges from the germline sequence, so it may reflect a read error. The rearrangement joins TRBV4-1 to TRBJ2-7; TRBD2 might be the D (6 bases). Germline CDR1 reads MGHRA; CDR2 reads YSYEKL. The CDR3 is 11 amino acids. This chain's CDR3 is CASSQTGTLVF. Here the CDR3 DNA reads TGCGCCAGCAGCCAGACCGGGACTCTGGTCTTC.

The rearrangement joins TRBV2 to TRBJ1-4; tentative D call: TRBD1 (6 bases). CDR3 length: 14 residues. V was cut by 7 bases and J by 8 bases, with 17 bases left in between. Germline V gene data show CDR1 as SNHLY and CDR2 as FYNNEI. The CDR3 here is CASNQGGLGEKLFF. The CDR3 nucleotides read TGTGCCAGCAACCAAGGGGGGCTTGGGGAAAAACTGTTTTTT.

The chain recombines TRBV30 with TRBJ2-5; D is possibly TRBD1 (6 bases). The CDR3 sequence is 13 residues long. Trimming cost V 2 bases and J 2 bases, with 9 bases left between them. Per the germline V gene, CDR1 is GTSNPN and CDR2 is SVGIG (reference sequence). The DNA for the CDR3 is TGTGCCTGGAGTACAGGGACACAAGAGACCCAGTACTTC. Translated, it gives CAWSTGTQETQYF.

This rearrangement joins TRBV5-1 to TRBJ1-3; weak D call: TRBD1 (5 bases). The CDR3 totals 16 residues. Germline V gives CDR1 SGHRS, CDR2 YFSETQ. Trimming cost V 0 bases and J 4 bases, with 14 bases left between them. CDR3 nucleotide sequence: TGCGCCAGCAGCTTGGATGTGCAGGGTGGGGGAAACACCATATATTTT. This codes for CASSLDVQGGGNTIYF.

The rearrangement joins TRBV24-1 to TRBJ2-2; perhaps TRBD2 as D (5 bases). The CDR3 has 11 amino acids. V lost 8 bases, J lost 7 bases, and 7 bases lay in between. Germline CDR1 and CDR2: KGHDR and SFDVKD. As DNA, the CDR3 is TGTGCCACCACCGGGGACGGGGAGCTGTTTTTT. It codes for CATTGDGELFF.

Regarding this clone: A junction end diverges from the germline sequence, so it may reflect a read error. Other DNA sequences in this specimen translate into the identical CDR3. V is TRBV2 and J is TRBJ1-1; the D is unclear. The CDR3 extends over 13 amino acids. CDR1 is SNHLY, CDR2 FYNNEI, per germline. The CDR3 here is CASYGRENTEAFF. The CDR3, as DNA: TGTGCCTCATACGGTCGGGAGAACACTGAAGCCTTCTTT.

This chain uses TRBV19 with TRBJ2-6; D is unclear. Looked up from germline, CDR1 is LNHDA and CDR2 is SQIVND (reference sequence). With 3 bases removed from V and 0 bases from J, the gap between germline ends came to 9 bases. The CDR3 is 16 residues long. The CDR3 DNA reads as TGTGCCAGTAGTATCGCCGGAATCTCTGGGGCCAACGTCCTGACTTTC. Translation gives CASSIAGISGANVLTF.

The V gene is TRBV20-1, the J gene TRBJ2-5; TRBD2 is a possible D gene (6 bases). Germline V gene data show CDR1 as DFQATT and CDR2 as SNEGSKA (reference sequence). V dropped 3 bases and J dropped 5 bases, with 16 bases sitting between them. The CDR3 is 14 amino acids. The CDR3 bases are TGCAGTGCTAGTGGTACTAGCCGGGGGGAGACCCAGTACTTC. It is translated as CSASGTSRGETQYF.

This clone was observed a few times. The chain carries TRBV6-5 and TRBJ2-7, with TRBD1 matching 9 bases. Trimming cost V 2 bases and J 1 base; bases outside gene matches: 3. The CDR3 is 15 residues long. The germline V gene has CDR1 MNHEY and CDR2 SVGAGI. The CDR3 bases are TGTGCCAGCAGTTACCGAGGACAGGGGTCCTACGAGCAGTACTTC. Its translation is CASSYRGQGSYEQYF.

The J gene is TRBJ2-5, the V gene TRBV5-1, with D possibly matching TRBD2 (5 bases). The CDR3 covers 13 residues. Looked up from germline, CDR1 is SGHRS and CDR2 is YFSETQ. The V end was cut by 6 bases, the J end by 4 bases, with 13 bases between. This CDR3 is CASTQVEGETQYF. The CDR3 DNA reads as TGCGCCAGCACCCAGGTCGAGGGAGAGACCCAGTACTTC.

V usage is TRBV5-1 and J usage is TRBJ1-2, with D uncertain. This CDR3 is built from 13 residues. From germline, CDR1 is SGHRS and CDR2 YFSETQ. V lost 1 base and J 3 bases, leaving 7 bases between the germline ends. The CDR3 DNA follows: TGCGCCAGCAGCTTGTCAGAAGACTATGGCTACACCTTC. It codes for CASSLSEDYGYTF.

The rearrangement links TRBV29-1 to TRBJ1-1; D possibly corresponds to TRBD1 (5 bases). CDR3 length equals 12 residues. In germline, CDR1 is SQVTM, CDR2 ANQGSEA. CDR3: CSVGGGRTEAFF. The CDR3 coding sequence is TGCAGTGTAGGTGGGGGACGCACTGAAGCTTTCTTT.

As for this clone: Other DNA sequences within the sample encode an identical CDR3. The chain uses TRBV28 and TRBJ1-1; D might be TRBD1 (6 bases). Trimming pared 8 bases from V and 5 bases from J, leaving 9 bases between. Germline V gene lookup returns CDR1 MDHEN and CDR2 SYDVKM. This CDR3 has 11 residues. CDR3 DNA: TGTGCCAGCCTAGGGGGGACTGAAGCTTTCTTT. Protein: CASLGGTEAFF.

V usage is TRBV27 and J usage is TRBJ2-7; TRBD1 matches 9 bases. This CDR3 contains 14 residues. Germline CDR1 MNHEY, CDR2 SMNVEV (reference sequence). V shed 5 bases, J shed 2 bases, and the junction held 4 bases outside the gene matches. CDR3 DNA sequence: TGTGCCAGCAGTCCCTGGACAGGGGCCTACGAGCAGTACTTC. Amino acids: CASSPWTGAYEQYF.

This chain links TRBV24-1 with TRBJ1-5; 10 bases agree with TRBD1. V was pared by 2 bases and J by 7 bases, with 7 bases of the junction left unmatched. The CDR3 runs 16 residues. Germline V lookup: CDR1 KGHDR, CDR2 SFDVKD. The CDR3 bases are TGTGCCACCAGTGATTCCGGGACAGGGGAGTACCAGCCCCAGCATTTT. It is translated as CATSDSGTGEYQPQHF.

The chain uses TRBV7-8 and TRBJ1-2; no clear D gene. V lost 2 bases and J lost 8, with 12 bases in between. Germline CDR1 reads SGHVS; CDR2 reads FQNEAQ. The CDR3 has 13 residues. This CDR3 reads CASSLIGGSGYTF. CDR3 nucleotide sequence: TGTGCCAGCAGCTTAATCGGCGGTAGCGGCTACACCTTC.

This sequence joins TRBV19 and TRBJ2-5; 9 nucleotides agree with TRBD2. This CDR3 has 14 residues. Germline loops: CDR1 LNHDA, CDR2 SQIVND (reference sequence). With 10 bases clipped from V and 5 bases from J, the junction kept 11 bases outside the gene matches. The CDR3 coding sequence is TGTGCCACCAGAAGGACTAGCGCGGGGGAGACCCAGTACTTC. Translation: CATRRTSAGETQYF.

The chain uses TRBV27 and TRBJ1-1; 9 bases map to TRBD1. Trimming at V came to 6 bases and at J to 4 bases, leaving 6 bases not matched to a gene. The germline V gene has CDR1 MNHEY and CDR2 SMNVEV (reference sequence). The CDR3 is made up of 14 amino acids. In DNA form, the CDR3 reads TGTGCCAGCAGATTCCTGGACAGGGGCACTGAAGCTTTCTTT. Its protein is CASRFLDRGTEAFF.